These 32 T cell receptor beta chains were all obtained from the same sample, sequenced in a study of a mutant IDH1 vaccine in newly diagnosed glioma. Time point defined: week 23, last vaccination. The investigators gave 300 ug of mutant IDH1 20-mer peptide in each vaccine dose, together with topical imiquimod. Only in-frame clones appear in the TCRdb table, and some are missing; sequencing was by immunoSEQ multiplex PCR. The data show just over 80,000 clones, approximately 85% seen once. No antigen is known for these receptors. The sequenced sample was PBMCs, obtained from a glioma patient whose treatment included an IDH1 peptide vaccine. The origin of the receptors is a young man with glioma. Some clones in this sample may be carry-over from other donors' samples.

The chain recombines TRBV6-1 with TRBJ2-1; TRBD2 matches at 10 bases. Trimming cost V 0 bases and J 10 bases; bases outside gene matches: 3. Germline CDR1 MNHNS, CDR2 SASEGT. This CDR3 is 14 amino acids long. CDR3 coding DNA: TGTGCCAGCAGTGAAGCCCTACTAGCGGGAGAGCAGTTCTTC. Translation gives CASSEALLAGEQFF.

Only one count was recorded for this clone. The rearrangement uses TRBV5-4 and TRBJ1-1; weak D call: TRBD1 (6 bases). Trimming shortened V by 3 bases and J by 4 bases, and 16 bases separated the two germline ends. CDR1 and CDR2 (germline): SGHNT, YYREEE (reference sequence). The CDR3 is 15 residues long. The CDR3 spells CASSYDRPGATEAFF. The CDR3 DNA reads as TGTGCCAGCAGCTATGACAGGCCGGGGGCCACTGAAGCTTTCTTT.

The J gene is TRBJ2-1, the V gene TRBV6-4; 12 nucleotides align to TRBD2. The CDR3 has 14 amino acids. J lost 9 bases, V lost 3 bases, and 3 bases had no gene match. Germline V gene sequence: CDR1 MRHNA, CDR2 SNTAGT. The CDR3 DNA follows: TGTGCCAGCAGTGAACTAGCGGGAGGCAGTGAGCAGTTCTTC. The encoded protein is CASSELAGGSEQFF.

J is TRBJ2-3 and V is TRBV5-5, with 14 bases fitting TRBD2. CDR3 length equals 16 residues. Unmatched junction bases numbered 6, after V lost 4 bases and J lost 5 bases. CDR1 and CDR2 from the germline V gene are SGHKS and YYEKEE (reference sequence). Here the CDR3 DNA reads TGTGCCAGCAGCCACAGGACTAGCGGGAGGTTAGATACGCAGTATTTT. Protein sequence: CASSHRTSGRLDTQYF.

The chain joins TRBV30 to TRBJ1-2; 7 bases align to TRBD1. The CDR3 is 13 residues long. The V gene's germline CDR1 is GTSNPN and CDR2 SVGIG (reference sequence). With 4 bases clipped from V and 5 bases from J, the junction kept 7 bases outside the gene matches. The CDR3 region has the DNA TGTGCCTGGACGTCATTCAGGGGGTATGGCTACACCTTC. Translation gives CAWTSFRGYGYTF.

The chain recombines TRBV5-5 with TRBJ1-1, with D possibly being TRBD1 (6 bases). Per germline, CDR1 SGHKS and CDR2 YYEKEE (reference sequence). Trimming took off 1 base at V and 4 bases at J, with 11 bases between the two ends. CDR3 length equals 14 residues. CDR3 in DNA: TGTGCCAGCAGCTTGACAGGGATGAGCACTGAAGCTTTCTTT. It yields the protein CASSLTGMSTEAFF.

CDR3 nucleotides: TGTGCCAGCAGCCGCGGAACATTAGGAGAGACTGAAGCTTTCTTT. Translating gives CASSRGTLGETEAFF. The chain links TRBV9 to TRBJ1-1; D uncertain. Germline V gives CDR1 SGDLS, CDR2 YYNGEE. The CDR3 totals 15 residues. Trimming took off 4 bases at V and 5 bases at J, with 18 bases between the two ends.

The V gene is TRBV11-2, the J gene TRBJ2-3; D tentatively fits TRBD1 or TRBD2 (5 bases each). Per germline, CDR1 SGHAT and CDR2 FQNNGV. The V gene lost 0 bases and the J gene lost 2 bases, with 9 bases spanning the gap. This CDR3 contains 15 residues. This CDR3 is CASSLDVGVTDTQYF. CDR3 nucleotides: TGTGCCAGCAGCTTAGATGTGGGGGTCACAGATACGCAGTATTTT. Full variable domain (missing parts from reference TRBV11-2 and TRBJ2-3): EAGVAQSPRYKIIEKRQSVAFWCNPISGHATLYWYQQILGQGPKLLIQFQNNGVVDDSQLPKDRFSAERLKGVDSTLKIQPAKLEDSAVYLCASSLDVGVTDTQYFGPGTRLTVL.

This chain connects TRBV2 to TRBJ1-6, with D tentatively TRBD1 (5 bases). CDR3 length: 14 residues. Between the trimmed V and J ends, which lost 2 bases and 9 bases, there was a span of 11 bases. Germline V gene data show CDR1 as SNHLY and CDR2 as FYNNEI. CDR3 region: CASSEQQDFSPLHF. The DNA of the CDR3 is TGTGCCAGCAGTGAACAACAGGACTTTTCACCCCTCCACTTT. Combining the CDR3 with reference TRBV2 and TRBJ1-6 gives the whole variable domain EPEVTQTPSHQVTQMGQEVILRCVPISNHLYFYWYRQILGQKVEFLVSFYNNEISEKSEIFDDQFSVERPDGSNFTLKIRSTKLEDSAMYFCASSEQQDFSPLHFGNGTRLTVT.

The genes are TRBV20-1 and TRBJ1-2; 10 bases agree with TRBD1. Germline V gene sequence: CDR1 DFQATT, CDR2 SNEGSKA (reference sequence). CDR3 length: 11 residues. The V segment lost 3 bases and the J segment 13 bases; nucleotides outside the gene matches: 5. The chain's CDR3 is CSASFWDRGTF. The CDR3 DNA reads TGCAGTGCTAGCTTCTGGGACAGGGGCACCTTC.

The rearrangement joins TRBV6-5 to TRBJ2-5; D may match TRBD1 or TRBD2 (5 bases each). CDR3 length equals 15 residues. CDR1 is MNHEY and CDR2 is SVGAGI in the germline V gene. Trimming took 7 bases from V and 1 from J, leaving 16 bases between them. CDR3 nucleotides: TGTGCCAGCATCAATCTTGGGGACGGCCAAGAGACCCAGTACTTC. As protein: CASINLGDGQETQYF.

The chain uses TRBV19 and TRBJ1-3, with 7 nucleotides matching TRBD1. V shed 9 bases and J 0 bases; nucleotides not matched to a gene: 5. The V gene's germline CDR1 is LNHDA and CDR2 SQIVND (reference sequence). The CDR3 loop spans 14 amino acids. The CDR3 region has the DNA TGTGCCAGCTTACAGGGGCTCTCTGGAAACACCATATATTTT. It specifies CASLQGLSGNTIYF.

The rearrangement links TRBV5-1 to TRBJ2-7; TRBD1 aligns across 9 bases. CDR1 and CDR2 from the germline V gene are SGHRS and YFSETQ. Trimming took 4 bases from V and 6 from J; bases not matched to a gene: 8. The CDR3 extends over 14 amino acids. Here the CDR3 reads CASSPGQGVSEQYF. CDR3 bases: TGCGCCAGCAGCCCGGGACAGGGTGTCAGCGAGCAGTACTTC.

CDR3 region: CASSRMGRTTNEAFF. CDR3 coding DNA: TGCGCCAGCAGCCGAATGGGACGGACTACTAATGAAGCTTTCTTT. The gene calls are TRBV4-1 and TRBJ1-1; maybe TRBD1 (5 bases). Germline CDR1 reads MGHRA; CDR2 reads YSYEKL. The CDR3 loop spans 15 amino acids. Trimming took 4 bases from V and 7 from J, leaving 19 bases between them.

This clone was picked up one time. This chain joins TRBV10-3 and TRBJ1-3; D remains unclear. V lost 9 bases to trimming and J lost 0 bases, with 9 bases between them. The V gene's germline CDR1 is ENHRY and CDR2 SYGVKD. The CDR3 runs to 13 residues. In DNA form, the CDR3 reads TGTGCCATTAGACGCTTCTCTGGAAACACCATATATTTT. Translating gives CAIRRFSGNTIYF.

The chain recombines TRBV29-1 with TRBJ1-6; 10 bases align to TRBD1. This CDR3 has 14 residues. Germline values: CDR1 SQVTM, CDR2 ANQGSEA. Unmatched junction bases numbered 7, after V lost 6 bases and J lost 8 bases. CDR3: CSVSEGTGDSPLHF. DNA for the CDR3: TGCAGCGTCTCAGAAGGGACAGGGGATTCACCCCTCCACTTT.

The chain combines TRBV9 with TRBJ2-7; 8 nucleotides match TRBD1. The CDR3 length is 14 residues. Germline trimming cut 5 bases from V and 6 bases from J; bases unmatched to any gene: 10. Germline loops: CDR1 SGDLS, CDR2 YYNGEE. CDR3 in DNA: TGTGCCAGCAGTGCGACAGGGGTAAGAGGCGAGCAGTACTTC. Residues: CASSATGVRGEQYF.

In its sample, this clone was seen once. V and J are TRBV5-4 and TRBJ2-1; unclear D gene. Between the trimmed V and J ends, which lost 4 bases and 6 bases, there was a span of 5 bases. The CDR3 contains 11 residues. The V gene's germline CDR1 is SGHNT and CDR2 YYREEE (reference sequence). The CDR3 here is CASSPGNEQFF. The DNA of the CDR3 is TGTGCCAGCAGCCCAGGCAATGAGCAGTTCTTC.

The chain combines TRBV7-9 with TRBJ2-7; possible D gene TRBD2, 6 bases. The V end was cut by 2 bases, the J end by 6 bases, with 17 bases between. CDR1 and CDR2 from the germline V gene are SEHNR and FQNEAQ (reference sequence). The CDR3 is 15 residues long. The CDR3 sequence: CASSLSRIGGIEQYF. The CDR3 DNA is TGTGCCAGCAGCTTATCTCGTATTGGGGGGATCGAGCAGTACTTC.

This chain connects TRBV7-8 to TRBJ2-1; 15 bases match TRBD2. The CDR3 contains 20 residues. Unmatched junction bases numbered 14, after V lost 6 bases and J lost 2 bases. Germline CDR1 and CDR2: SGHVS and FQNEAQ. The CDR3 loop is CASRIDSGLAGGPTYNEQFF. DNA of the CDR3: TGTGCCAGCAGGATAGATTCTGGACTAGCGGGGGGGCCAACCTACAATGAGCAGTTCTTC.

CDR3 in DNA: TGTGCCAGCAGCTGGGGTGACACTGAAGCTTTCTTT. This codes for CASSWGDTEAFF. The genes are TRBV5-4 and TRBJ1-1; D ambiguous. Trimming shortened V by 3 bases and J by 3 bases, and 6 bases separated the two germline ends. CDR1 is SGHNT and CDR2 is YYREEE in the germline V gene (reference sequence). The CDR3 length is 12 residues.

V gene TRBV28 combines with J gene TRBJ1-6; D is perhaps TRBD1 (5 bases). Trimming pared 3 bases from V and 7 bases from J, leaving 13 bases between. The CDR3 extends over 15 amino acids. Germline V gene sequence: CDR1 MDHEN, CDR2 SYDVKM. The DNA of the CDR3 is TGTGCCAGCAGTTTTATTGAGGGGCGGAATTCACCCCTCCACTTT. Protein sequence: CASSFIEGRNSPLHF. Full variable domain (remainder filled in from reference TRBV28 and TRBJ1-6): DVKVTQSSRYLVKRTGEKVFLECVQDMDHENMFWYRQDPGLGLRLIYFSYDVKMKEKGDIPEGYSVSREKKERFSLILESASTNQTSMYLCASSFIEGRNSPLHFGNGTRLTVT.

The V gene is TRBV30, the J gene TRBJ2-1; 7 nucleotides align to TRBD1. J lost 9 bases, V lost 0 bases, and 5 bases had no gene match. This CDR3 spans 13 amino acids. Germline CDR1 GTSNPN, CDR2 SVGIG (reference sequence). Here the CDR3 reads CAWSVRGDSEQFF. CDR3 DNA: TGTGCCTGGAGTGTACGTGGGGACAGTGAGCAGTTCTTC.

V is TRBV7-8 and J is TRBJ2-1; 7 bases map to TRBD1. V dropped 11 bases and J dropped 5; count of bases not matched to a gene: 12. The length of the CDR3 is 14 residues. CDR1 is SGHVS and CDR2 is FQNEAQ in the germline V gene. The CDR3 is CASNRGDSDNEQFF. The CDR3 DNA reads as TGTGCCTCCAACCGTGGGGACAGTGACAATGAGCAGTTCTTC.

On this clone: Other nucleotide sequences in the sample specify the same CDR3. The chain is built from TRBV5-4 and TRBJ1-4; TRBD1 aligns across 8 bases. V lost 0 bases to trimming and J lost 5 bases; unmatched junction nucleotides: 6. From germline, CDR1 is SGHNT and CDR2 YYREEE (reference sequence). The CDR3 totals 16 residues. CDR3 in DNA: TGTGCCAGCAGCTTGGGTGCTCGGACAGGGAATGAAAAACTGTTTTTT. Protein: CASSLGARTGNEKLFF.

The rearrangement uses TRBV6-4 and TRBJ2-1; TRBD2 agrees at 9 bases. The CDR3 has 13 amino acids. The germline gives CDR1 MRHNA, CDR2 SNTAGT. The V and J ends lost 5 bases and 9 bases, in that order; junction bases with no gene match: 5. The CDR3 is CASSPGLATEQFF. CDR3 nucleotide sequence: TGTGCCAGCAGTCCCGGACTAGCGACTGAGCAGTTCTTC.

This chain links TRBV7-9 with TRBJ1-4, with unresolved D. V lost 6 bases, J lost 8 bases, and 4 bases lay in between. This CDR3 region has 10 residues. Germline loops: CDR1 SEHNR, CDR2 FQNEAQ (reference sequence). As DNA, the CDR3 is TGTGCCAGCAGGGGGGAAAAACTGTTTTTT. Encoded protein: CASRGEKLFF.

The CDR3 bases are TGTGCCAGCTCTCCCGGAGGGGCTGGTAATTCACCCCTCCACTTT. Protein sequence: CASSPGGAGNSPLHF. The chain has TRBV18 and TRBJ1-6; the D gene is possibly TRBD1 (5 bases). Per the germline V gene, CDR1 is KGHSH and CDR2 is LQKENI. The V and J ends lost 6 bases and 6 bases respectively, with 15 bases between them. The CDR3 runs 15 residues.

J is TRBJ2-7 and V is TRBV7-2, with 8 bases identical to TRBD2. Trimming removed 0 bases from V and 4 bases from J; junction bases left unmatched: 2. CDR3 size: 14 residues. In germline, CDR1 is SGHTA, CDR2 FQGNSA. CDR3 DNA sequence: TGTGCCAGCAGCTTAGCCCTAGCGGGTTACGAGCAGTACTTC. It is translated as CASSLALAGYEQYF. Combining the CDR3 with reference TRBV7-2 and TRBJ2-7 gives the whole variable domain GAGVSQSPSNKVTEKGKDVELRCDPISGHTALYWYRQSLGQGLEFLIYFQGNSAPDKSGLPSDRFSAERTGGSVSTLTIQRTQQEDSAVYLCASSLALAGYEQYFGPGTRLTVT.

The chain joins TRBV6-6 to TRBJ1-2; D unclear. The ends were cut back, 7 bases at V and 8 bases at J, with 20 bases in the middle. The CDR3 has 14 amino acids. The V gene's germline CDR1 is MNHNY and CDR2 SVGAGI (reference sequence). DNA for the CDR3: TGTGCCAGCACTTTGGCTCCAGCCAACCTAGGCTACACCTTC. Protein sequence: CASTLAPANLGYTF.

The chain combines TRBV27 with TRBJ2-7, with D perhaps TRBD1 or TRBD2 (5 bases each). The germline CDR1 and CDR2 sequences are MNHEY and SMNVEV (reference sequence). This CDR3 region has 15 residues. V was clipped by 6 bases and J by 3 bases, with 18 bases between them. CDR3 sequence (DNA): TGTGCCAGCAGAAAAGTGGGGCAGGGAGACTACGAGCAGTACTTC. Protein sequence: CASRKVGQGDYEQYF.

The chain carries TRBV5-1 and TRBJ2-2; perhaps TRBD2 as D (6 bases). Trimming left V 0 bases short and J 1 base short, with 10 bases between. There are 16 residues in the CDR3. Germline V CDR1 and CDR2: SGHRS, YFSETQ. CDR3 amino acids: CASSLAAGKNTGELFF. CDR3 DNA: TGCGCCAGCAGCTTGGCCGCGGGGAAGAACACCGGGGAGCTGTTTTTT.